This T cell receptor (beta chain) appears in the sequencing data of a study of beta chain features in type 1 diabetes. Worth noting for this clone: What it binds is not known. This same CDR3 is encoded by further DNA sequences in the sample.

Overall study results and limits: The similarity of naive, central memory and Treg TCRB repertoires appeared greater among patients than among healthy donors. Cells with high TCR expression could be over-represented when cDNA is sequenced.

Of the isolated RNA, all was reverse transcribed, and so the sequenced material was expressed TCRB transcripts. A few million reads were obtained on average from naive, central memory and regulatory T cell samples. TCRdb's table, derived via immunoSEQ multiplex PCR, lists solely in-frame clones and lacks some. Seen here are 450,000 or so clones, approximately 10% observed once, and the top ten hold 0.04% to 0.05%. The CDR3 has 13 residues. The germline CDR1 and CDR2 sequences are SEHNR and FQNEAQ (reference sequence). V was pared by 0 bases and J by 4 bases, with 6 bases between. Sequencing was carried out using naive CD4+ T cells from blood. The chain uses TRBV7-9 and TRBJ2-5; D is unclear. The TCR was taken from a woman under 30 in good health. CDR3 sequence (DNA): TGTGCCAGCAGCTTAGCGCTAGGAGAGACCCAGTACTTC. This encodes CASSLALGETQYF.